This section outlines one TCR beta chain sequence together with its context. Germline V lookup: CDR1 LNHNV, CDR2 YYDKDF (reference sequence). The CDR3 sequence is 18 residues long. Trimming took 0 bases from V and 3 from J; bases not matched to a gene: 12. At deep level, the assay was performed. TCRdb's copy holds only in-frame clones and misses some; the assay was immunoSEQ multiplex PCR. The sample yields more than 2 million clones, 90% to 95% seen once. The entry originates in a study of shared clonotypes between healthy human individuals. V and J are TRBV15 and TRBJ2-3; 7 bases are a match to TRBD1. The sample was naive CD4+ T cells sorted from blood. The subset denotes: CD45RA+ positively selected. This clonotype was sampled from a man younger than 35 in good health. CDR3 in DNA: TGTGCCACCAGCAGAGATCTTCGCTCGGGACAGAATACAGATACGCAGTATTTT. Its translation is CATSRDLRSGQNTDTQYF.